What follows is one T cell receptor (beta chain) and its context. The antigen is unknown. Clones were sequenced by immunoSEQ multiplex PCR, and TCRdb holds only the in-frame ones, with some missing. This table has roughly 110,000 clones, 80% to 95% appearing once. Samples with a second dose at about 4 or about 12 weeks were pooled together. These data come from a study of T cell responses to AZD1222 COVID-19 vaccine. The CDR3 loop spans 13 amino acids. V was trimmed by 0 bases and J by 0 bases, leaving 4 bases between them. Germline V CDR1 and CDR2: SGDLS, YYNGEE. Overall study results and limits: Vaccine-associated CD4 TCRs ranged over spike, dominating at 160-218 and 743-854. Clonal diversity was possibly underestimated; the donors were predominantly white British and more often female.

This receptor was taken from an adult who received the AZD1222 COVID-19 vaccine. V is TRBV9 and J is TRBJ2-7; no definite D call. Material: peripheral blood, obtained 28 days after the second AZD1222 dose. The CDR3 here is CASSVGISYEQYF. In nucleotides, the CDR3 is TGTGCCAGCAGCGTAGGCATCTCCTACGAGCAGTACTTC.